Reported below is one T cell receptor (beta chain). V lost 0 bases to trimming and J lost 2 bases, with 9 bases between them. The germline V gene encodes CDR1 SGHRS and CDR2 YFSETQ. This CDR3 contains 15 residues. This sample stems from a study of blood T cell repertoires in COVID-19. Study context: The study drew acute and convalescent COVID-19 samples from the United States, Italy and Spain. PBMCs, B-cell-depleted T cells, or T cells were the source of the cDNA or gDNA that made up the material.

Per the study methods: How many nucleated cells were present was estimated from reference gene primer amplification. TCRdb's copy holds only in-frame clones and misses some; the assay was immunoSEQ multiplex PCR. For V, J and clone size, that table is used; D and trimming come from the DNA. The table records 130,000 or so clones, over 65% of them present only once. This sequence joins TRBV5-1 and TRBJ2-1, with D perhaps TRBD1 (6 bases). Input material: peripheral blood. This TCR was sampled from a woman in her 70s with acute or convalescent COVID-19. The CDR3 region is CASSLDRAAYNEQFF. The CDR3 DNA sequence: TGCGCCAGCAGCTTGGACAGGGCCGCCTACAATGAGCAGTTCTTC.